Listed below are T cell receptor beta chains from one sample, sequenced in a study of T-cell memory formation after mild COVID-19. TCRdb ran MiXCR on the 5' RACE reads and lists one entry per CDR3 protein. Of around 370,000 distinct CDR3 sequences listed, roughly 21% were seen once; the top ten hold around 12%. The source material was PBMCs or a T cell subset sorted from them (not recorded which). The receptor source for this set is an adult woman who had mild COVID-19 (a few samples of this study predate the infection). Cell type and time point are not known. CDR3s include the opening cysteine and the closing phenylalanine or tryptophan. D genes are given only for firm matches. The size field is filled for only some rows; it gives once, few, many or a size class.

clone_size	d_call	v_call	j_call	cdr3_nt	cdr3_aa
few	TRBD1	TRBV4-2	TRBJ1-1	TGTGCCAGCAGCCAGGACAGGGGCCCGAACACTGAAGCTTTCTTT	CASSQDRGPNTEAFF
-	TRBD2	TRBV9	TRBJ2-1	TGTGCCAGCAGCGTTGGCGGGGGGGGCGATGAGCAGTTCTTC	CASSVGGGGDEQFF
few	TRBD1	TRBV12-3/TRBV12-4	TRBJ2-7	TGTGCCAGCAGTTTTAACCGGGGACAGCCTCTTTACGAGCAGTACTTC	CASSFNRGQPLYEQYF
few	-	TRBV5-1	TRBJ2-2	TGCGCCAGCAAGAGCCCCCCCGGACAGCGAACATCCGGGGAGCTGTTTTTT	CASKSPPGQRTSGELFF
-	-	TRBV2	TRBJ1-4	TGTGCCAGCAGTCCTACAGCTTTCCCGAATGAAAAACTGTTTTTT	CASSPTAFPNEKLFF
-	-	TRBV9	TRBJ2-2	TGTGCCAGCAGCGCCGACGACCGCGGGGGCGCGGGGGAGCTGTTTTTT	CASSADDRGGAGELFF
many	-	TRBV7-9	TRBJ1-1	TGTGCCAGCAGCTTAAAAACTGAAGCTTTCTTT	CASSLKTEAFF
-	-	TRBV4-2	TRBJ2-2	TGTGCCAGCAGCCTGGACACGCAGTACACCGGGGAGCTGTTTTTT	CASSLDTQYTGELFF
-	-	TRBV7-9	TRBJ2-2	TGTGCCAGCAGCTTAGTTGGGGGAACGTACACCGGGGAGCTGTTTTTT	CASSLVGGTYTGELFF
-	TRBD2	TRBV6-1	TRBJ2-7	TGTGCCAGCAGTGAAATAGGGACTACCTACGAGCAGTACTTC	CASSEIGTTYEQYF
-	TRBD1	TRBV24-1	TRBJ2-1	TGTGCCACCAGTGATCGTAGGGGGCCGATCTACAATGAGCAGTTCTTC	CATSDRRGPIYNEQFF
few	-	TRBV2	TRBJ2-7	TGTGCCAGCACGCCCCACTACGAGCAGTACTTC	CASTPHYEQYF
-	-	TRBV7-9	TRBJ1-5	TGTGCCAGCAGCCTGGGGAGAGATAGCAATCAGCCCCAGCATTTT	CASSLGRDSNQPQHF
few	TRBD1	TRBV2	TRBJ1-1	TGTGCCAGCACCCCGGGGACAGGGTGGACTGAAGCTTTCTTT	CASTPGTGWTEAFF
few	-	TRBV4-1	TRBJ2-2	TGCGCCAGCAGCCAAGATACAGGGACCACCGGGGAGCTGTTTTTT	CASSQDTGTTGELFF